This TCR beta chain was identified in a study of cytomegalovirus exposure and HLA in healthy donors. Whole-study findings and limits: Specific recognition of CMV antigens was confirmed in vitro for a few chains (all CMV-associated).

Primers: 60 Vbeta forward and 13 Jbeta reverse. Source study methods: A later analysis counted approximately 80 million unique TCR beta chains, some 11 million shared. This table comes from immunoSEQ multiplex PCR, and its TCRdb copy is limited to in-frame clones, with some not included. V and J calls and clone size are given by that table; D and trimming were obtained from the DNA. The repertoire consists of approximately 90,000 clones, with more than 70% occurring once and the leading ten covering roughly 3.5%. Comment on this clone: Its antigen remains unidentified.

The sample comprised PBMCs. This clonotype was sampled from a man younger than 45 in good health and CMV-seronegative.

The CDR3 nucleotides are TGTGCCAGCAGCTCGGGACTAGCGGGAGAGGTCGAAATTATGGATACGCAGTATTTT. Translated: CASSSGLAGEVEIMDTQYF. The rearrangement joins TRBV5-6 to TRBJ2-3; 14 nucleotides agree with TRBD2. CDR1 SGHDT and CDR2 YYEEEE come from the germline V gene. V shed 3 bases and J 6 bases; nucleotides not matched to a gene: 15. This CDR3 is built from 19 residues.